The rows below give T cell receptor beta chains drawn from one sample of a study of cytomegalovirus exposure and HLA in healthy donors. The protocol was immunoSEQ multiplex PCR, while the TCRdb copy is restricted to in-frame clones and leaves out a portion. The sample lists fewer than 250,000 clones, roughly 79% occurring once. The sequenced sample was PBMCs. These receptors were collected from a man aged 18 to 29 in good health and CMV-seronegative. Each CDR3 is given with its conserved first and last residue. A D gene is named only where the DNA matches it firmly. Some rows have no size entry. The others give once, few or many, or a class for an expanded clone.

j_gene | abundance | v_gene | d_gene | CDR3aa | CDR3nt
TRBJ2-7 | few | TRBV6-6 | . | CASTGLTSYEQYF | TGTGCCAGCACGGGACTGACCTCCTACGAGCAGTACTTC
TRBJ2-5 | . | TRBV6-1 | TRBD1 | CASSERTGETQYF | TGTGCCAGCAGTGAAAGGACAGGGGAGACCCAGTACTTC
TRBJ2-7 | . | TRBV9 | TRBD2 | CASSETSGNYEQYF | TGTGCCAGCAGCGAGACTAGCGGGAACTACGAGCAGTACTTC
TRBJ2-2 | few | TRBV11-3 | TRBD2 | CASSSSGGNTGELFF | TGTGCCAGCAGTTCTAGCGGGGGGAACACCGGGGAGCTGTTTTTT
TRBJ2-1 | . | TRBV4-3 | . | CASSQGVGGPGSYNEQFF | TGCGCCAGCAGCCAAGGGGTAGGCGGGCCTGGCTCCTACAATGAGCAGTTCTTC
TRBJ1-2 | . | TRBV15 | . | CATSRVGEQEAGYTF | TGTGCCACCAGCAGAGTAGGGGAACAAGAGGCTGGCTACACCTTC
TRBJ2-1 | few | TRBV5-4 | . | CASSLPSNEQFF | TGTGCCAGCAGCTTACCCAGTAATGAGCAGTTCTTC
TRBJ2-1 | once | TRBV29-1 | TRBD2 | CSASGGAEQFF | TGCAGCGCCAGCGGGGGGGCTGAGCAGTTCTTC
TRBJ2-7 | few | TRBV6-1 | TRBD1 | CASSPRQGSSYEQYF | TGTGCCAGCAGTCCCCGACAGGGTAGCTCCTACGAGCAGTACTTC
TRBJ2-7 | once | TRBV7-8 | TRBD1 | CASSSGQGARYEQYF | TGTGCCAGCAGCTCTGGACAGGGGGCGCGGTACGAGCAGTACTTC
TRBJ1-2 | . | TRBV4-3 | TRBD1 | CASSLLRGTGWCGYTF | TGCGCCAGCAGCCTCCTAAGGGGGACAGGCTGGTGTGGCTACACCTTC
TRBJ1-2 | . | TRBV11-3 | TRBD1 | CASSPATGLNYGYTF | TGTGCCAGCAGCCCCGCGACAGGGTTAAACTATGGCTACACCTTC
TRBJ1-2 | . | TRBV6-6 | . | CASSYSRELDYGYTF | TGTGCCAGCAGTTACTCAAGAGAGTTGGACTATGGCTACACCTTC
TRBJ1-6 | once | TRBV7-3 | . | CASSLSGGGHSPLHF | TGTGCCAGCAGCTTATCCGGGGGGGGGCATTCACCCCTCCACTTT
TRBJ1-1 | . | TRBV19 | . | CASSIVLGTTEAFF | TGTGCCAGTAGTATAGTTCTCGGGACTACAGAAGCTTTCTTT
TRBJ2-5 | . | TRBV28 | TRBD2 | CASSHGLAGEIRLETQYF | TGTGCCAGCAGTCACGGACTAGCGGGAGAAATTAGGCTAGAGACCCAGTACTTC
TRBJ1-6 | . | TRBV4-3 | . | CASSQEVSLSPLHF | TGCGCCAGCAGCCAAGAGGTTTCACTTTCACCCCTCCACTTT
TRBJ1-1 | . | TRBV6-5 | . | CASSYSPRGCEAFF | TGTGCCAGCAGTTACTCGCCAAGGGGGTGTGAAGCTTTCTTT
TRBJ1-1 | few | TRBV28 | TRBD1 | CASDSAGQFTEAFF | TGTGCCAGCGATTCCGCGGGACAGTTCACTGAAGCTTTCTTT
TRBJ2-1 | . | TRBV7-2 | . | CASSPQGGNEQFF | TGTGCCAGCAGTCCACAGGGTGGCAATGAGCAGTTCTTC
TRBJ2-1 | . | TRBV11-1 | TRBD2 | CASSYRSGGSVGNEQFF | TGTGCCAGCAGCTACCGATCAGGCGGGAGTGTAGGGAATGAGCAGTTCTTC
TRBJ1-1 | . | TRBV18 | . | CASSPRSRRAEAFF | TGTGCCAGCTCACCACGTAGCAGGAGGGCTGAAGCTTTCTTT
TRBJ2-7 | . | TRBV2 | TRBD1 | CASQTGMSYEQYF | TGTGCCAGCCAGACAGGGATGTCCTACGAGCAGTACTTC
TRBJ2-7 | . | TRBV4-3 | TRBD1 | CASSQETGTYEQYF | TGCGCCAGCAGCCAAGAGACAGGGACCTACGAGCAGTACTTC
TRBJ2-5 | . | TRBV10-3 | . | CAISESSQETQYF | TGTGCCATCAGTGAGTCGAGCCAAGAGACCCAGTACTTC
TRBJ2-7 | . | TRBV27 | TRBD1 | CASSHYGPPWTGTHEQYF | TGTGCCAGCAGCCATTATGGGCCTCCTTGGACAGGGACCCACGAGCAGTACTTC
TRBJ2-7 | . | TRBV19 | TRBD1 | CASRLGRGSSYEQYF | TGTGCCAGTAGGCTTGGCAGGGGGTCCTCCTACGAGCAGTACTTC
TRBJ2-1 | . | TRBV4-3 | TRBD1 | CASSPSWTGHYNEQFF | TGCGCCAGCAGCCCCTCTTGGACAGGGCACTACAATGAGCAGTTCTTC
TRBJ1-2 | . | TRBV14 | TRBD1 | CASSPGQDYGYTF | TGTGCCAGCAGCCCGGGACAGGACTATGGCTACACCTTC
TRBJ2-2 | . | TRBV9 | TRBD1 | CASSVRTGTGELFF | TGTGCCAGCAGCGTTAGGACAGGGACTGGGGAGCTGTTTTTT
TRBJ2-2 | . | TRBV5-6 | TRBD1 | CASSKGQGARYTGELFF | TGTGCCAGCAGCAAGGGACAGGGGGCTCGTTACACCGGGGAGCTGTTTTTT
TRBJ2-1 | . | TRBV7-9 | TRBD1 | CSSSLSKGDSLSYNEQFF | TGTTCCAGCAGCCTTAGTAAAGGGGACAGTTTATCCTACAATGAGCAGTTCTTC
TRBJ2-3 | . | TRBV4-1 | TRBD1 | CASSQEHPGQGNTDTQYF | TGCGCCAGCAGCCAAGAGCACCCGGGACAGGGAAATACAGATACGCAGTATTTT
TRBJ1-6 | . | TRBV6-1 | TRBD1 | CASSGTGGSPLHF | TGTGCCAGCAGTGGGACAGGGGGCTCACCCCTCCACTTT
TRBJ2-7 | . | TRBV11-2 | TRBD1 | CASSLGQGAYEQYF | TGTGCCAGCAGCCTCGGACAGGGGGCGTACGAGCAGTACTTC
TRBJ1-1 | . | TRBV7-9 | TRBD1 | CASSSQTGGRNTEAFF | TGTGCCAGCAGCTCGCAGACAGGGGGCCGGAACACTGAAGCTTTCTTT
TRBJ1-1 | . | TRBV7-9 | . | CASSSNHRDGDTEAFF | TGTGCCAGCAGCTCAAATCACAGGGATGGAGACACTGAAGCTTTCTTT
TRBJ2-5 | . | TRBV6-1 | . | CASSLQGIQETQYF | TGTGCCAGCAGTCTACAGGGAATCCAAGAGACCCAGTACTTC
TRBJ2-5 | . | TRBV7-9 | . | CASSLVETKETQYF | TGTGCCAGCAGCTTAGTAGAGACTAAAGAGACCCAGTACTTC
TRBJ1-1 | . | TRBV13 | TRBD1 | CASSPDRGGTEAFF | TGTGCCAGCAGCCCGGACAGGGGAGGGACTGAAGCTTTCTTT
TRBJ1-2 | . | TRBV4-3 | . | CASITRPGTLTFGYTF | TGCGCCAGCATCACGAGGCCCGGGACACTCACTTTTGGCTACACCTTC
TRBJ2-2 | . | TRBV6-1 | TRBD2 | CASSVLPSPGGASTGELFF | TGTGCCAGCAGTGTACTCCCCTCGCCCGGGGGGGCGAGCACCGGGGAGCTGTTTTTT
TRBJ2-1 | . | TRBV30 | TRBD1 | CAWSVRRTGRNEQFF | TGTGCCTGGAGTGTACGAAGGACAGGGCGGAATGAGCAGTTCTTC
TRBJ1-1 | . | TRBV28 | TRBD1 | CAGSLSMGQGNTEAFF | TGTGCCGGCAGTTTATCAATGGGACAGGGGAACACTGAAGCTTTCTTT
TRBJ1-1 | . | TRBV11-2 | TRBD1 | CASTQGAEDGTEAFF | TGTGCCAGCACCCAGGGGGCGGAGGATGGAACTGAAGCTTTCTTT
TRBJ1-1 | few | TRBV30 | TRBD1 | CAWGTGGNTEAFF | TGTGCCTGGGGGACAGGGGGGAACACTGAAGCTTTCTTT
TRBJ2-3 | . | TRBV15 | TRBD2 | CATSRDVASGDGDTQYF | TGTGCCACCAGCAGAGATGTGGCTAGCGGGGATGGTGATACGCAGTATTTT
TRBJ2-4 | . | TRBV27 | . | CASSFRRSPSAKNIQYF | TGTGCCAGCAGTTTTCGTCGCTCACCTAGTGCCAAAAACATTCAGTACTTC
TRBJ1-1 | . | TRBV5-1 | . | CASSLRGLNTEAFF | TGCGCCAGCAGCTTGAGAGGGTTGAACACTGAAGCTTTCTTT
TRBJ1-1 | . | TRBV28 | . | CASISHSNTEAFF | TGTGCCAGCATTTCACATTCGAACACTGAAGCTTTCTTT
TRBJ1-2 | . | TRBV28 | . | CASKSQPYGYTF | TGTGCCAGCAAGAGTCAACCCTATGGCTACACCTTC
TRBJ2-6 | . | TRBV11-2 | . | CASSLYLQGSSGANVLTF | TGTGCCAGCAGCTTATATTTGCAGGGAAGCTCTGGGGCCAACGTCCTGACTTTC
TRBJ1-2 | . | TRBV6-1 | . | CASSEEGMGYGYTF | TGTGCCAGCAGTGAGGAGGGGATGGGATATGGCTACACCTTC